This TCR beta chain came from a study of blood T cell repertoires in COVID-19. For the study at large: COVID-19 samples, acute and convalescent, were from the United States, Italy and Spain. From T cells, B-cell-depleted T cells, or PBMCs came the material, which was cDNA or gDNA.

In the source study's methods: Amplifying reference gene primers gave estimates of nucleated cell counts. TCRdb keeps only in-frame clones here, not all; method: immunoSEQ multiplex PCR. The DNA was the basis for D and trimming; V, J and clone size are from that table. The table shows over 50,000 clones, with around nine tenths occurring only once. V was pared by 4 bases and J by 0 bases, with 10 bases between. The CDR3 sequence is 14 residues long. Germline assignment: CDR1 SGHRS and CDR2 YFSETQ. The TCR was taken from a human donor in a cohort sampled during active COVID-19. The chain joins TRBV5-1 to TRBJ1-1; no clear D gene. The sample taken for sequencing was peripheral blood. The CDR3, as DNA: TGCGCCAGCAGCCCAATCGGGGTGAACACTGAAGCTTTCTTT. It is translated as CASSPIGVNTEAFF.